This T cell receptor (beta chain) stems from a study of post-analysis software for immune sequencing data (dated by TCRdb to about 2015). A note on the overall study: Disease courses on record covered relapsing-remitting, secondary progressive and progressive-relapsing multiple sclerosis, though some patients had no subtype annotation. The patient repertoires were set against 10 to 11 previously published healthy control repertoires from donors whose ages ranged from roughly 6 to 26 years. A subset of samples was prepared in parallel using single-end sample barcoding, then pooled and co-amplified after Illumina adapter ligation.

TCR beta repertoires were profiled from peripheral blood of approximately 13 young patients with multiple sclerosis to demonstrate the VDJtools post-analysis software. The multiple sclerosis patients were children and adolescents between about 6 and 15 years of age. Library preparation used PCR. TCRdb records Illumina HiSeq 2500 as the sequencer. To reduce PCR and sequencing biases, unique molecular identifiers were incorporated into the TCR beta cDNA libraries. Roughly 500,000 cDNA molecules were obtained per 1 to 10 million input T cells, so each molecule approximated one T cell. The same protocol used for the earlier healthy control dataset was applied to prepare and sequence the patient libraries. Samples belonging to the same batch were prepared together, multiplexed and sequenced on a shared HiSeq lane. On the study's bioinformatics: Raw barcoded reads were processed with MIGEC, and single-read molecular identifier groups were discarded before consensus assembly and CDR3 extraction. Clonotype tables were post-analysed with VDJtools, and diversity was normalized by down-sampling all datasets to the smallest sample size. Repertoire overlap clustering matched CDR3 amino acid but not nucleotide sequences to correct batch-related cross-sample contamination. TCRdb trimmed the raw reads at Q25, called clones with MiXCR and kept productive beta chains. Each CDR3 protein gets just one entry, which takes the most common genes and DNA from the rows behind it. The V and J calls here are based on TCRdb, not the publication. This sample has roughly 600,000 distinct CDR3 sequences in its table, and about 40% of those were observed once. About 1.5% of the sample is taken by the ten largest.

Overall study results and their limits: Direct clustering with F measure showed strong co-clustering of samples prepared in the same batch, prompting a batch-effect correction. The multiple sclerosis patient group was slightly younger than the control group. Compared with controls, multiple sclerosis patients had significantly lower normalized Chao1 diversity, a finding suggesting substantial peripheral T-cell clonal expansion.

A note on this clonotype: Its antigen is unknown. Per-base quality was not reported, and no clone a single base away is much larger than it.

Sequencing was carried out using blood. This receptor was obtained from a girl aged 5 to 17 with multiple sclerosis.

The CDR3 in this case is CASSSSGRSIYEQYF. The DNA sequence is as follows: TGTGCCAGCAGTTCTAGCGGGAGATCAATCTACGAGCAGTACTTC. The chain is encoded by TRBV12-3 or TRBV12-4 joined to TRBJ2-7; TRBD2 lines up with 10 middle nucleotides. V ends up 4 bases short and J 3 bases short, with an unmatched junction base count of 6. From the cysteine through the phenylalanine, the CDR3 covers 15 amino acids. Left in the record is the CDR3 DNA by itself, 45 bases read in frame from the first base.